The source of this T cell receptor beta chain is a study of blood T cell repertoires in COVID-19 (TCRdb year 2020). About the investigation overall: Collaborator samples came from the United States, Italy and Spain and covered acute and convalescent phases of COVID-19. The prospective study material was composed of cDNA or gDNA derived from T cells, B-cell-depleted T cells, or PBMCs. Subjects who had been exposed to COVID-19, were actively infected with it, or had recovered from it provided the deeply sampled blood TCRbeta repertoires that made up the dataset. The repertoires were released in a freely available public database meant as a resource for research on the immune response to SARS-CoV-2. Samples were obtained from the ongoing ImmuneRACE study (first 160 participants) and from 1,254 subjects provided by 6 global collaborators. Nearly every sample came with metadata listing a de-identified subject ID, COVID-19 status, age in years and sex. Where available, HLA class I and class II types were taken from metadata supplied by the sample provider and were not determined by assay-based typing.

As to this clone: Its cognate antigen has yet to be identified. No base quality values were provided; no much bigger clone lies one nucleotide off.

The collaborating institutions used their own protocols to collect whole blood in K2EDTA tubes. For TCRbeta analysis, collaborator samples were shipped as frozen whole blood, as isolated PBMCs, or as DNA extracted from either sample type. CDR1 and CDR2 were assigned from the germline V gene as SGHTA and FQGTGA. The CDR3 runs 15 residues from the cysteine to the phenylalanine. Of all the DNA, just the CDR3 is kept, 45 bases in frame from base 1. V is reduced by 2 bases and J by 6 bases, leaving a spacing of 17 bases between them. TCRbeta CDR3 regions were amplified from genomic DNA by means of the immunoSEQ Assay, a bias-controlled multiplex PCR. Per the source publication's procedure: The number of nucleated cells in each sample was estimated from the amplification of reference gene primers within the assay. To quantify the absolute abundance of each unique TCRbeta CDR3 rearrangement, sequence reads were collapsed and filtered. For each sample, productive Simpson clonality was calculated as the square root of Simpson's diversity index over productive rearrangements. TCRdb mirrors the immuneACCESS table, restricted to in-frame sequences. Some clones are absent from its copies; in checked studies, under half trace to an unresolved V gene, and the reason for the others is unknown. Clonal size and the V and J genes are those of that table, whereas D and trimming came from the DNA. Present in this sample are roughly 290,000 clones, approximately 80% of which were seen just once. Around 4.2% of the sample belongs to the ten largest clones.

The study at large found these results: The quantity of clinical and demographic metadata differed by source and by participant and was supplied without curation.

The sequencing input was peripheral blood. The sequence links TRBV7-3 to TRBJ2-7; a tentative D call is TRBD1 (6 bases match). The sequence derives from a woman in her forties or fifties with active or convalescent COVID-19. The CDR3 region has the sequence CASSLQGGVGSEQYF. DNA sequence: TGTGCCAGCAGCTTACAAGGGGGTGTCGGTAGCGAGCAGTACTTC.